What follows describes a single TCR beta chain. Its target antigen remains unknown. No quality values exist for individual bases; no much larger clone is one base distant. The immunoSEQ Assay, a bias-controlled multiplex PCR, was used to amplify TCRbeta CDR3 regions from genomic DNA. In the original analysis: The number of nucleated cells in each sample was estimated by amplification of reference gene primers within the assay. Sequence reads were collapsed and filtered to measure the absolute abundance of every unique TCRbeta CDR3 rearrangement. For each sample, productive Simpson clonality was calculated as the square root of Simpson's diversity index across productive rearrangements. TCRdb limited this immuneACCESS table to in-frame rearrangements with V and J called. A share of clones is missing; checked studies link under half to unresolved V genes, and the rest is unexplained. The V and J calls and clone size were taken over from that table, and D and trimming were inferred from the DNA. The sample profile shows 250,000 to 350,000 clones; about nine tenths of them were found once. The ten largest account for less than 3% of the sample.

Measured from the cysteine to the phenylalanine, the CDR3 is 16 residues long. Left in the record is the CDR3 DNA by itself, 48 bases read in frame from the first base. Clipping removes 5 bases from V and 0 bases from J, with 7 as the unmatched junction base count. For CDR1 and CDR2, the germline V gene lists SGHTA and FQGNSA. These data come from a study of blood T cell repertoires in COVID-19 (dated by TCRdb to 2018 to 2021). Study-wide context: Samples covering the acute and convalescent phases of COVID-19 were provided by collaborators in the United States, Italy and Spain. The repertoires were released in a freely available public database meant as a resource for research on the immune response to SARS-CoV-2. Nearly every sample came with metadata listing a de-identified subject ID, COVID-19 status, age in years and sex. HLA class I and class II types, where available, came from metadata supplied by the sample provider rather than from assay-based typing. The prospective study material was composed of cDNA or gDNA derived from T cells, B-cell-depleted T cells, or PBMCs. Subjects who had been exposed to COVID-19, were actively infected with it, or had recovered from it provided the deeply sampled blood TCRbeta repertoires that made up the dataset. The samples were drawn from two sources: the first 160 participants of the ongoing ImmuneRACE study, and some 1,300 subjects contributed by 6 global collaborators.

Collaborating institutions collected whole blood in K2EDTA tubes following their own protocols. For TCRbeta analysis, collaborator samples were shipped as frozen whole blood, as isolated PBMCs, or as DNA extracted from either sample type. Broader findings and caveats from the paper: The amount of clinical and demographic metadata varied by source and participant and was provided uncurated.

The sample taken for sequencing was peripheral blood. This TCR was recovered from a woman aged 25 to 39 with active or convalescent COVID-19. The rearranged segments are TRBV7-2 and TRBJ2-7; TRBD1 fits 10 bases in the junction. The CDR3 region reads CASSRSGTGVSYEQYF. The DNA reads TGTGCCAGCAGCAGATCCGGGACAGGGGTCTCCTACGAGCAGTACTTC.